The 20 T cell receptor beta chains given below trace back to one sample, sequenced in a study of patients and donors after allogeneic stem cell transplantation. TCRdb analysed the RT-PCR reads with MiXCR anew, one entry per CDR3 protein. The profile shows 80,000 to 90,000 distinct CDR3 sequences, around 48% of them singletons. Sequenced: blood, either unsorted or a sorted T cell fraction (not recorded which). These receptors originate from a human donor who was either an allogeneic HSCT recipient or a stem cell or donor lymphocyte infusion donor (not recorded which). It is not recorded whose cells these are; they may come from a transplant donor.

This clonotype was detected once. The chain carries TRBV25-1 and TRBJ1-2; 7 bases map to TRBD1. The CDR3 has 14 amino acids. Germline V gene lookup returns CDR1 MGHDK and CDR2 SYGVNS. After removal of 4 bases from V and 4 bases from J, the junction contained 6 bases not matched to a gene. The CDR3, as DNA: TGTGCCAGCAGTGCCCCCGGGACAGTCTATGGCTACACCTTC. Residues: CASSAPGTVYGYTF.

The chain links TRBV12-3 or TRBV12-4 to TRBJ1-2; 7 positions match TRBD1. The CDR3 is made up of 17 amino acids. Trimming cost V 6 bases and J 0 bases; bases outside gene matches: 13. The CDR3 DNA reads TGTGCCAGCAGCAAGTCAACGACAGGGCGCTCTAACTATGGCTACACCTTC. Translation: CASSKSTTGRSNYGYTF.

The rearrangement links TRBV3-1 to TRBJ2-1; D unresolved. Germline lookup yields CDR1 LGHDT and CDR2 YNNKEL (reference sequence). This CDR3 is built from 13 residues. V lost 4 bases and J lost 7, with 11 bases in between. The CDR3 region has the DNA TGTGCCAGCAGCCCTCCTTCTCCTAATGAGCAGTTCTTC. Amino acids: CASSPPSPNEQFF.

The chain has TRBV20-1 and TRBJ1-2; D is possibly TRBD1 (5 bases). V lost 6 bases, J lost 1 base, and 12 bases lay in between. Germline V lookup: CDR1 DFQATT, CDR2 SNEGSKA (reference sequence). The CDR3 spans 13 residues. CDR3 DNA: TGCAGTGCACCCCTAGGGGTTAACTATGGCTACACCTTC. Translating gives CSAPLGVNYGYTF.

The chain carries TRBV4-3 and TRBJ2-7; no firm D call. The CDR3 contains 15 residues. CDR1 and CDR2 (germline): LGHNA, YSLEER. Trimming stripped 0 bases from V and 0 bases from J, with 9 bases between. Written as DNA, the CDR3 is TGCGCCAGCAGCCAAGATGAGGAACGCTCCTACGAGCAGTACTTC. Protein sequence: CASSQDEERSYEQYF.

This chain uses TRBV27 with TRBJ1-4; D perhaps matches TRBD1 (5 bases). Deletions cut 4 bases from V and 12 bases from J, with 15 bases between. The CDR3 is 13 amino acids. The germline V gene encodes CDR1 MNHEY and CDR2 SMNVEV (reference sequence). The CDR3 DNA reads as TGTGCCAGCAGTTCGGGACGGGGACTAGAACTGTTTTTT. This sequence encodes CASSSGRGLELFF.

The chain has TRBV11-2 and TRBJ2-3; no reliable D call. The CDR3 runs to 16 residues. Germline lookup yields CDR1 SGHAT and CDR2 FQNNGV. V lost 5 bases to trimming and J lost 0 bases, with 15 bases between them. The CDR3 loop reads CASSTWTVASTDTQYF. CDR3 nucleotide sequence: TGTGCCAGCAGCACGTGGACCGTGGCTAGCACAGATACGCAGTATTTT.

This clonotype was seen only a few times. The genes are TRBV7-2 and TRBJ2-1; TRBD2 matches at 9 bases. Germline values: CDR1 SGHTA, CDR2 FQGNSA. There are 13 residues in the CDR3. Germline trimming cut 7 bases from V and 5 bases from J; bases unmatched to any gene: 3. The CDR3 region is CASTLAGHNEQFF. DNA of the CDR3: TGTGCCAGCACCCTAGCGGGACACAATGAGCAGTTCTTC.

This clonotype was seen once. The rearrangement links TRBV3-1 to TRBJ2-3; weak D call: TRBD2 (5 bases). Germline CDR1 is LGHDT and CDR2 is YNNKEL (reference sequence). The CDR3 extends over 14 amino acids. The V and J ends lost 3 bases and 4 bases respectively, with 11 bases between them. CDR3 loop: CASSHSGGPDTQYF. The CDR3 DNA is TGTGCCAGCAGCCACAGCGGAGGCCCAGATACGCAGTATTTT.

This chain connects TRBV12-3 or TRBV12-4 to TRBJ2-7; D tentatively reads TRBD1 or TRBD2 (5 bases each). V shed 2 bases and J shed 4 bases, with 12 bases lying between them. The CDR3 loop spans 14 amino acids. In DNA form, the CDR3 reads TGTGCCAGCAGTTTAAGGGGCGCGGGTTACGAGCAGTACTTC. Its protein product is CASSLRGAGYEQYF.

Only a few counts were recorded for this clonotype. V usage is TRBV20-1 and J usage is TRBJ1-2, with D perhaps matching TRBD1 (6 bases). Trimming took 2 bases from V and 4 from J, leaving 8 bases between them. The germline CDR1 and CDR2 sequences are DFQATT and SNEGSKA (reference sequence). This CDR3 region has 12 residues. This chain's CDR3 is CSARQGFYGYTF. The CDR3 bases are TGCAGTGCTAGACAGGGGTTCTATGGCTACACCTTC.

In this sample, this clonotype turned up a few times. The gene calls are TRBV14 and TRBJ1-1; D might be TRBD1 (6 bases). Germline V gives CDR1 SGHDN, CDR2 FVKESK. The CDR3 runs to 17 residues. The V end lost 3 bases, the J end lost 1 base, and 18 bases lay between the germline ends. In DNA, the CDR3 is TGTGCCAGCAGCCAGATAAGGGGGAACAGCCGGAACACTGAAGCTTTCTTT. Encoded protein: CASSQIRGNSRNTEAFF.

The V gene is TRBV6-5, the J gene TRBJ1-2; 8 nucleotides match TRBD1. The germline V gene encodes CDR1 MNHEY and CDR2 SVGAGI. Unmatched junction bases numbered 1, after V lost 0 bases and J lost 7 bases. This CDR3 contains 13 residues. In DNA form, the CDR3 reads TGTGCCAGCAGTTACTCGGACAGGGTTGGCTACACCTTC. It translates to CASSYSDRVGYTF.

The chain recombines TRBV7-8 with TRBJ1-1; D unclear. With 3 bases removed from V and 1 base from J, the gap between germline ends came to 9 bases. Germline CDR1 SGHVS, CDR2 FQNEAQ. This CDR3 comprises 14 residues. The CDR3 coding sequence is TGTGCCAGCAGCTTGCAACGGCCGAACACTGAAGCTTTCTTT. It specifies CASSLQRPNTEAFF.

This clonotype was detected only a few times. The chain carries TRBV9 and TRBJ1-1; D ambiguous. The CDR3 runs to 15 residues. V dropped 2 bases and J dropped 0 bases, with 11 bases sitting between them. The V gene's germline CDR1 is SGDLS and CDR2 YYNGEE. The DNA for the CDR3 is TGTGCCAGCAGCGTCCCATCCGAGATGAACACTGAAGCTTTCTTT. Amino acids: CASSVPSEMNTEAFF.

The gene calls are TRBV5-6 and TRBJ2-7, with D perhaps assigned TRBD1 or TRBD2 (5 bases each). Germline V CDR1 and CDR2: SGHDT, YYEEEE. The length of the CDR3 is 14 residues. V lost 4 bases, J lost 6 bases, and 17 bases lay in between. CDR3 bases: TGTGCCAGCAGCAAGGGACCCCGGTCAGGCGAGCAGTACTTC. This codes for CASSKGPRSGEQYF.

In DNA, the CDR3 is TGTGCCAGCAGTAGTGCGATCACTGAAGCTTTCTTT. It encodes CASSSAITEAFF. This chain links TRBV28 with TRBJ1-1, with D unclear. This CDR3 spans 12 amino acids. Germline V gene lookup returns CDR1 MDHEN and CDR2 SYDVKM. Between the trimmed V and J ends, which lost 5 bases and 4 bases, there was a span of 8 bases.

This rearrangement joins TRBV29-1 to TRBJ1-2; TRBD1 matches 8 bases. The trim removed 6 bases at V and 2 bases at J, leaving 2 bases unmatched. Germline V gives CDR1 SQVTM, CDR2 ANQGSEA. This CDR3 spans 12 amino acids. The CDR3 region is CSVTGANYGYTF. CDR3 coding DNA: TGCAGCGTGACAGGGGCCAACTATGGCTACACCTTC.

The CDR3 bases are TGTGCCAGCAGCTTGTGGGGGCCTCCCGATACGCAGTATTTT. Its protein is CASSLWGPPDTQYF. V gene TRBV27 combines with J gene TRBJ2-3; possible D gene TRBD1, 6 bases. Trimming took 6 bases from V and 6 from J, leaving 16 bases between them. Germline CDR1 and CDR2: MNHEY and SMNVEV (reference sequence). The CDR3 is 14 residues long.

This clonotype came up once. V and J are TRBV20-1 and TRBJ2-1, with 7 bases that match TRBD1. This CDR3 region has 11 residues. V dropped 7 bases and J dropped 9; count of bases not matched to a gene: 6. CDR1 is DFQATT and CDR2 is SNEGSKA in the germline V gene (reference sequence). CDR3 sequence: CSGSGGTEQFF. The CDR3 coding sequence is TGCAGTGGGTCAGGGGGAACTGAGCAGTTCTTC.